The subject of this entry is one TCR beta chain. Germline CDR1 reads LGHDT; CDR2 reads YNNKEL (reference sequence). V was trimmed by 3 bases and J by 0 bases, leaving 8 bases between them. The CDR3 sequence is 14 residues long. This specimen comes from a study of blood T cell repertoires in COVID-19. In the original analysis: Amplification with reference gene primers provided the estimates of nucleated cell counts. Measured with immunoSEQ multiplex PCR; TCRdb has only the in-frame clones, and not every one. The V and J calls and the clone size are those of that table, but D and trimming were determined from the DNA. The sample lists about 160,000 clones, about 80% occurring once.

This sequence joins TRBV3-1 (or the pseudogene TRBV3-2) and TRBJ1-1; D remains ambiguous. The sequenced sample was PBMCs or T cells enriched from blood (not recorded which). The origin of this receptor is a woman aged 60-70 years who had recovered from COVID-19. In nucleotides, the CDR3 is TGTGCCAGCAGCCAGAACAGTGTGAACACTGAAGCTTTCTTT. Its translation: CASSQNSVNTEAFF.